These 11 T cell receptor beta chains were sequenced from one sample in a study of T-cell reconstitution after alpha-beta-depleted transplantation in children. Preparation of the TCRbeta library used unique molecular identifiers. TCRdb recomputed calls from the PCR reads with MiXCR, one row per CDR3 protein. Here the sample spans fewer than 200,000 distinct CDR3 sequences, around 7% being singletons. The input for sequencing was PBMCs from the stem cell graft donor, taken from the stem cell graft. These receptors were obtained from a human donor who donated a stem cell graft to a child with Wiskott-Aldrich syndrome.

This clonotype was detected many times. The CDR3 coding sequence is TGCAGTGCTAGAGAACTTTCGATGTCGTTAGGGGGCGAGACCCAGTACTTC. Its translation: CSARELSMSLGGETQYF. The chain is built from TRBV20-1 and TRBJ2-5; 7 bases are a match to TRBD1. The CDR3 covers 17 residues. Germline V gene data show CDR1 as DFQATT and CDR2 as SNEGSKA (reference sequence). Losses at the gene ends were 0 bases for V and 5 bases for J; bases not matched to a gene: 15.

This clonotype showed up just a few times. V gene TRBV6-4 combines with J gene TRBJ2-2; a weak D match, TRBD2 (5 bases). This CDR3 region has 14 residues. V lost 3 bases and J lost 4, with 9 bases in between. Germline values: CDR1 MRHNA, CDR2 SNTAGT. The CDR3 DNA is TGTGCCAGCAGTGAAGTCGAGGGCACCGGGGAGCTGTTTTTT. Protein sequence: CASSEVEGTGELFF.

This clonotype came up many times. This chain connects TRBV29-1 to TRBJ1-2, with D tentatively TRBD1 (6 bases). Per germline, CDR1 SQVTM and CDR2 ANQGSEA. Trimming cost V 5 bases and J 4 bases, with 8 bases left between them. The CDR3 is 11 residues long. CDR3 loop: CSVQGSYGYTF. The DNA of the CDR3 is TGCAGCGTTCAGGGGTCCTATGGCTACACCTTC.

This clonotype occurred many times. This chain uses TRBV12-3 or TRBV12-4 with TRBJ2-3, with D unresolved. The CDR3 sequence is 12 residues long. Trimming removed 6 bases from V and 1 base from J, with 5 bases in between. DNA of the CDR3: TGTGCCAGCAGCCCTGGCACAGATACGCAGTATTTT. Translating it yields CASSPGTDTQYF.

This chain joins TRBV3-1 and TRBJ2-2, with 7 nucleotides matching TRBD2. In germline, CDR1 is LGHDT, CDR2 YNNKEL (reference sequence). J was trimmed by 3 bases and V by 0 bases; bases with no gene match: 10. This CDR3 spans 18 amino acids. CDR3 in amino acids: CASSQDHGGGWYTGELFF. The DNA for the CDR3 is TGTGCCAGCAGCCAAGATCATGGCGGGGGATGGTACACCGGGGAGCTGTTTTTT.

The chain joins TRBV12-3 or TRBV12-4 to TRBJ1-5; perhaps TRBD1 as D (5 bases). V was trimmed by 6 bases and J by 5 bases, leaving 17 bases between them. The length of the CDR3 is 15 residues. CDR3 sequence: CASSAERGAYQPQHF. The CDR3 DNA reads as TGTGCCAGCAGCGCCGAGAGAGGGGCTTATCAGCCCCAGCATTTT.

This clonotype was counted a few times. V gene TRBV11-2 combines with J gene TRBJ2-7; D is undetermined. Germline V CDR1 and CDR2: SGHAT, FQNNGV. The V gene lost 5 bases and the J gene lost 3 bases, with 17 bases spanning the gap. The CDR3 has 15 amino acids. CDR3 region: CASSAFTRLGYEQYF. For the CDR3, the DNA is TGTGCCAGCAGCGCCTTCACTCGGCTGGGCTACGAGCAGTACTTC.

This clonotype was recorded many times. The chain carries TRBV20-1 and TRBJ1-2, with 7 bases identical to TRBD1. After removal of 0 bases from V and 4 bases from J, the junction contained 11 bases not matched to a gene. CDR1 is DFQATT and CDR2 is SNEGSKA in the germline V gene (reference sequence). The CDR3 length is 16 residues. CDR3 nucleotides: TGCAGTGCTAGAGATCCAATGGGGACAGCAGGCTATGGCTACACCTTC. It codes for CSARDPMGTAGYGYTF.

This clonotype appeared many times. V is TRBV20-1 and J is TRBJ2-7, with a tentative D call TRBD1 (6 bases). Germline lookup yields CDR1 DFQATT and CDR2 SNEGSKA (reference sequence). This CDR3 contains 14 residues. V was pared by 3 bases and J by 2 bases, with 14 bases between. CDR3 protein: CSASRSGDTYEQYF. In nucleotides, the CDR3 is TGCAGTGCTAGTAGATCAGGGGACACCTACGAGCAGTACTTC.

The chain has TRBV20-1 and TRBJ1-1; TRBD1 might be the D (6 bases). V was cut by 5 bases and J by 6 bases, with 25 bases left in between. Germline V lookup: CDR1 DFQATT, CDR2 SNEGSKA (reference sequence). The CDR3 runs 16 residues. In DNA, the CDR3 is TGCAGTGCTCACACCGAAGGACAGCCAGGATTGGCTGAAGCTTTCTTT. Its translation: CSAHTEGQPGLAEAFF.

This clonotype was seen at least ten times. The J gene is TRBJ2-3, the V gene TRBV7-8, with 7 bases identical to TRBD2. The germline gives CDR1 SGHVS, CDR2 FQNEAQ. Germline trimming cut 3 bases from V and 2 bases from J; bases unmatched to any gene: 11. This CDR3 has 17 residues. CDR3 loop: CASSFKLAGENTDTQYF. DNA of the CDR3: TGTGCCAGCAGCTTTAAACTTGCGGGGGAGAACACAGATACGCAGTATTTT.